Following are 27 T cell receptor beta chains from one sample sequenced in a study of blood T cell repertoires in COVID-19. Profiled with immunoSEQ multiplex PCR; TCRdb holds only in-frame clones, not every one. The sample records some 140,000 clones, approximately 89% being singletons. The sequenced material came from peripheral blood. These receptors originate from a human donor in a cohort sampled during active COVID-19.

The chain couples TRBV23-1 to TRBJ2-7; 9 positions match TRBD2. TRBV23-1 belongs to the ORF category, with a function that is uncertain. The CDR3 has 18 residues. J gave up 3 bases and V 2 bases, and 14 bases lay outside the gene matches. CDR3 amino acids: CASSQPSVTSGHDYEQYV. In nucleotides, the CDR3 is TGCGCCAGCAGTCAACCCTCGGTGACTAGCGGTCATGACTACGAGCAGTACGTC.

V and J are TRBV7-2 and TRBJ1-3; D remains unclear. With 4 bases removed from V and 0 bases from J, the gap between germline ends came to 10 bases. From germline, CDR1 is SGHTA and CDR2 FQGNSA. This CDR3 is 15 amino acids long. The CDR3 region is CASSSQQSSGNTIYF. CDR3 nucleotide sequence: TGTGCCAGCAGCTCACAGCAGAGCTCTGGAAACACCATATATTTT.

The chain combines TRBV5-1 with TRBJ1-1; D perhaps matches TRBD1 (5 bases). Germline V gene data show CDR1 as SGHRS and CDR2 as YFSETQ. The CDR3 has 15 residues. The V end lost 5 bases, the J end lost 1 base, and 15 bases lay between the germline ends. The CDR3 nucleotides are TGCGCCAGCAGGGGGGGTGGAAGGGAGAACACTGAAGCTTTCTTT. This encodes CASRGGGRENTEAFF.

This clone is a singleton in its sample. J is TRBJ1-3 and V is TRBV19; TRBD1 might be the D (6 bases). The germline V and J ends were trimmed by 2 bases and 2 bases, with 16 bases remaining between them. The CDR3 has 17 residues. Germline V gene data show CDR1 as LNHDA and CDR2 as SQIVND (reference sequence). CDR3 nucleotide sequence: TGTGCCAGTAGTATAAGACAGATGGGGGCGGCTGGAAACACCATATATTTT. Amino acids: CASSIRQMGAAGNTIYF.

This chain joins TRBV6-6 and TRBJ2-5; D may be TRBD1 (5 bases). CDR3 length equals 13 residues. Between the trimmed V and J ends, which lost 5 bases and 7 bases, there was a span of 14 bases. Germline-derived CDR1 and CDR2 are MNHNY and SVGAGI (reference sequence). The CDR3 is CASSSRADGTQYF. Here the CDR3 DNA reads TGTGCCAGCAGTAGCAGGGCCGATGGGACCCAGTACTTC.

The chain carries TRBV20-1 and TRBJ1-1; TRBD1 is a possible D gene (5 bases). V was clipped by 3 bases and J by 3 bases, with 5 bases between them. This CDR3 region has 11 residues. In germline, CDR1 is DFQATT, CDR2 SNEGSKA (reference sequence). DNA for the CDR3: TGCAGTGCTAGCAGGGACACTGAAGCTTTCTTT. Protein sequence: CSASRDTEAFF.

CDR3 region: CASSPKGGGNTEAFF. In nucleotides, the CDR3 is TGTGCCAGCAGCCCCAAAGGGGGTGGGAACACTGAAGCTTTCTTT. The chain has TRBV5-4 and TRBJ1-1, with a weak D call TRBD1 (6 bases). The CDR3 consists of 15 residues. CDR1 is SGHNT and CDR2 is YYREEE in the germline V gene (reference sequence). The V and J ends lost 4 bases and 1 base respectively, with 14 bases between them. The whole variable domain, filled in from reference TRBV5-4 and TRBJ1-1, reads ETGVTQSPTHLIKTRGQQVTLRCSSQSGHNTVSWYQQALGQGPQFIFQYYREEENGRGNFPPRFSGLQFPNYSSELNVNALELDDSALYLCASSPKGGGNTEAFFGQGTRLTVV.

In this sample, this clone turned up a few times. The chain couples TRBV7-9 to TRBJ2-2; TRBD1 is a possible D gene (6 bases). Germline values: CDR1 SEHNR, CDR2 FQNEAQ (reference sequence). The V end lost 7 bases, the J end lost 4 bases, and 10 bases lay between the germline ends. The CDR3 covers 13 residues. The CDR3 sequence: CASTQGGTGELFF. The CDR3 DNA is TGTGCCAGCACACAGGGCGGCACCGGGGAGCTGTTTTTT.

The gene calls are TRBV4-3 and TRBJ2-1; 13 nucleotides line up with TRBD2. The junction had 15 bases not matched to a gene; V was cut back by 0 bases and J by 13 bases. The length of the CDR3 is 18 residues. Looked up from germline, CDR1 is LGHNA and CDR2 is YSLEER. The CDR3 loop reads CASSQDSPTSGRTIIQFF. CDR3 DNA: TGCGCCAGCAGCCAAGATTCGCCGACTAGCGGGAGGACCATAATTCAGTTCTTC.

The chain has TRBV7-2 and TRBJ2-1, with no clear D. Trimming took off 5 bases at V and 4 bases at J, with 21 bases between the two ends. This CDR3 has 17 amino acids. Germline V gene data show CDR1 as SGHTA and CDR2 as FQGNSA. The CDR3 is CASSARPDIYKYNEQFF. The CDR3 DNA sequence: TGTGCCAGCAGCGCGAGACCAGACATCTACAAGTACAATGAGCAGTTCTTC. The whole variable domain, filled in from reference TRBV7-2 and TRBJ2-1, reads GAGVSQSPSNKVTEKGKDVELRCDPISGHTALYWYRQSLGQGLEFLIYFQGNSAPDKSGLPSDRFSAERTGGSVSTLTIQRTQQEDSAVYLCASSARPDIYKYNEQFFGPGTRLTVL.

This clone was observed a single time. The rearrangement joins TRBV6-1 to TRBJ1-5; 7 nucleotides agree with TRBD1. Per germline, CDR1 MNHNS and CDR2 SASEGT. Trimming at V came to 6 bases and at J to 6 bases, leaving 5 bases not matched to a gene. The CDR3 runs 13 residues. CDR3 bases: TGTGCCAGCAGCGACAGGGCAGCTCAGCCCCAGCATTTT. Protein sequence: CASSDRAAQPQHF.

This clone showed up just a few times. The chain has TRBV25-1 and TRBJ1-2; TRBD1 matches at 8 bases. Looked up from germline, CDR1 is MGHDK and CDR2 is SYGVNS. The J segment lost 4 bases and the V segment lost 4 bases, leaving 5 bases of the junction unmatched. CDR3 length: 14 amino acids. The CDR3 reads CASSGRGRSYGYTF. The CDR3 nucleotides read TGTGCCAGCAGTGGCAGGGGGCGGTCCTATGGCTACACCTTC.

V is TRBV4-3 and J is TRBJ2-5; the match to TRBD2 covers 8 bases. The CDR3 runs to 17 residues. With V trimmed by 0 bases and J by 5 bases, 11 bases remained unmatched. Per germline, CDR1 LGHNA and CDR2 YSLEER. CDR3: CASSQDPGGRGLETQYF. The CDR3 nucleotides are TGCGCCAGCAGCCAAGATCCGGGGGGGCGGGGGCTCGAGACCCAGTACTTC.

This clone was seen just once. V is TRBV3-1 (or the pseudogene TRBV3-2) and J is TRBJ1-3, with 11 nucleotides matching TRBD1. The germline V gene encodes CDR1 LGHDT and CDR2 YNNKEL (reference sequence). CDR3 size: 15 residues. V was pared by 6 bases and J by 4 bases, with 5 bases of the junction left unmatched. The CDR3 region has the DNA TGTGCCAGCAGACCGGACAGGGGGCTCGGAAACACCATATATTTT. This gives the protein CASRPDRGLGNTIYF.

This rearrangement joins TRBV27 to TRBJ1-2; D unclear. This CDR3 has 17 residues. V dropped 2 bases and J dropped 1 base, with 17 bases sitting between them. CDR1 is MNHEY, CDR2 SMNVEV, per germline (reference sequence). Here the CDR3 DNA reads TGTGCCAGCAGTTTAGATAGCCCCAGTAGCTTTAACTATGGCTACACCTTC. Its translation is CASSLDSPSSFNYGYTF.

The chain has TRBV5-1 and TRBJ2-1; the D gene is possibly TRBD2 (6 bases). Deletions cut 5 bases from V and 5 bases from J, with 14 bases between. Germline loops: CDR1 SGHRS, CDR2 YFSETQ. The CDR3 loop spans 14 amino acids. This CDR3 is CASSTSGLHNEQFF. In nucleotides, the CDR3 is TGCGCCAGCAGTACCTCGGGACTGCACAATGAGCAGTTCTTC.

The CDR3 here is CASSPREGAHGYTF. The DNA of the CDR3 is TGTGCCAGCAGCCCCCGTGAGGGAGCCCATGGCTACACCTTC. The rearrangement links TRBV5-8 to TRBJ1-2, with unresolved D. There are 14 residues in the CDR3. V lost 4 bases to trimming and J lost 6 bases, with 16 bases between them. Germline CDR1 and CDR2: SGHTS and YDEGEE.

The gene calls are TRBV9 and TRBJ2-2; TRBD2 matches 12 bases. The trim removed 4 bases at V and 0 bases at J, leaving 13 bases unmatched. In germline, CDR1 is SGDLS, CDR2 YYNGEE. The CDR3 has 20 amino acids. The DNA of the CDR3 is TGTGCCAGCAGCCCACGGACTAGCGGGACCGAGCCGGCGAACACCGGGGAGCTGTTTTTT. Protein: CASSPRTSGTEPANTGELFF.

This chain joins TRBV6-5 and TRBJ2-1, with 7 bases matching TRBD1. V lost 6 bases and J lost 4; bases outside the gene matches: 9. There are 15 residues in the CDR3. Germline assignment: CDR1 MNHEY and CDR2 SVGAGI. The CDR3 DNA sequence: TGTGCCAGCAGGCGGTCCGGGACAGAGTACAATGAGCAGTTCTTC. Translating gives CASRRSGTEYNEQFF.

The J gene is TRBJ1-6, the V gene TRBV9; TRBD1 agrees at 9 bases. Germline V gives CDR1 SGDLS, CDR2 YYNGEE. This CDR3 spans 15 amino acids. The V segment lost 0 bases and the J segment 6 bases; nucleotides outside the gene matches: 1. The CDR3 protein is CASSVADRGNSPLHF. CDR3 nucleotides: TGTGCCAGCAGCGTAGCGGACAGGGGTAATTCACCCCTCCACTTT.

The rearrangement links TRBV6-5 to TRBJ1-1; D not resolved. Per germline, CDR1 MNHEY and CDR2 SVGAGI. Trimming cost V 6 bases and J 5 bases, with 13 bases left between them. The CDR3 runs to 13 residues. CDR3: CASRTPSGTEAFF. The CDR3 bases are TGTGCCAGCAGGACACCCTCGGGGACTGAAGCTTTCTTT.

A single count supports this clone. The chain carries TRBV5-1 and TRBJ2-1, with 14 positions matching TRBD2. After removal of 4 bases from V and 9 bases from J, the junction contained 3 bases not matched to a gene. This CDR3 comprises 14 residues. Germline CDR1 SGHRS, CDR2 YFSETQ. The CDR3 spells CASSPGLAGVEQFF. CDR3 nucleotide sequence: TGCGCCAGCAGCCCGGGACTAGCGGGAGTTGAGCAGTTCTTC.

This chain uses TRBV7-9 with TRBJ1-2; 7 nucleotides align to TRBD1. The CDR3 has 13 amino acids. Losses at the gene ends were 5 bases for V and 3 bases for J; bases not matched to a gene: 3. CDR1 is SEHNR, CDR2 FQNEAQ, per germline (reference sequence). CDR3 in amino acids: CASSRTGDYGYTF. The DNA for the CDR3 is TGTGCCAGCAGCCGGACAGGAGACTATGGCTACACCTTC.

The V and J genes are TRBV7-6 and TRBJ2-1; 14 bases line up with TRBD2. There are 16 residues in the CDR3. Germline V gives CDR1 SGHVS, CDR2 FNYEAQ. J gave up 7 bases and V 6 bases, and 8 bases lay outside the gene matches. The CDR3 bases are TGTGCCAGCAGATTGGGACTAGCGGGGGCCGGGAATGAGCAGTTCTTC. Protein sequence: CASRLGLAGAGNEQFF.

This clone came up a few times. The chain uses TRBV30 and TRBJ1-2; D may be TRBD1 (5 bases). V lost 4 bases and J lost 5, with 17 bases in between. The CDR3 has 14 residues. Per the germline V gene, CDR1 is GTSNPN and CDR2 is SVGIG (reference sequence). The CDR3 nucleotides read TGTGCCTGGAAATTTGTAACCGGGGGGTATGGCTACACCTTC. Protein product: CAWKFVTGGYGYTF.

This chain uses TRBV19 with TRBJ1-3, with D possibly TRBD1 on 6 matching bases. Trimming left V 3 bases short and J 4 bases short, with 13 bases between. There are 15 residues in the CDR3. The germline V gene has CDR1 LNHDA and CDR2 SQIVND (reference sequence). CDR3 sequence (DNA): TGTGCCAGTAGTATCGGCGACAGGACAGGAAACACCATATATTTT. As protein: CASSIGDRTGNTIYF.

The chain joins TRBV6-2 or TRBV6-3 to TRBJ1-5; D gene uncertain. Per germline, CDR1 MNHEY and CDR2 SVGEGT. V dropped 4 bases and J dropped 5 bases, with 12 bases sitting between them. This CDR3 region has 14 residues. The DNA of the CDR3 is TGTGCCAGCAGTTGGGTCGGGTTGGATCAGCCCCAGCATTTT. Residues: CASSWVGLDQPQHF.